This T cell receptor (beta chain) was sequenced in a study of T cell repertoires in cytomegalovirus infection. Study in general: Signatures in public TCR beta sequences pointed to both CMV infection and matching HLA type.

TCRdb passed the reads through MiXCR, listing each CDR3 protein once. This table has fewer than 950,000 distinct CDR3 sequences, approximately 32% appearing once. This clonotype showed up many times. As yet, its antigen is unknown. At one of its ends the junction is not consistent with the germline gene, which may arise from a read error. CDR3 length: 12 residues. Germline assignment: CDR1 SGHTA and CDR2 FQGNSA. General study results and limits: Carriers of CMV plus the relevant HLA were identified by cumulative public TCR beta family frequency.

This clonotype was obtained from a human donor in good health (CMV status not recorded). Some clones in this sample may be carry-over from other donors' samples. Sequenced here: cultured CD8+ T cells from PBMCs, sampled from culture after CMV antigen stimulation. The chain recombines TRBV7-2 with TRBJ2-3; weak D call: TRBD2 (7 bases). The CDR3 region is CASSLDGGPESF. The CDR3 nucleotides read TGTGCCAGCAGCCTAGACGGGGGGCCCGAGAGTTTT.